The T cell receptor (beta chain) under discussion was sequenced for a study of blood T cell repertoires in COVID-19. Study information: The study drew acute and convalescent COVID-19 samples from the United States, Italy and Spain. In each case, the material was cDNA or gDNA derived from T cells, B-cell-depleted T cells, or PBMCs.

In germline, CDR1 is MNHEY, CDR2 SMNVEV (reference sequence). Trimming took off 6 bases at V and 7 bases at J, with 21 bases between the two ends. This CDR3 spans 15 amino acids. Authors' analysis steps: Amplification with reference gene primers provided the estimates of nucleated cell counts. TCRdb's copy holds only in-frame clones and misses some; the assay was immunoSEQ multiplex PCR. V and J calls and clone size come straight from that table; D and trimming were deduced from the DNA. The sample holds 200,000 to 300,000 clones, around 86% seen once. The sequence was obtained from a man aged 35-49 years who had recovered from COVID-19. The chain uses TRBV27 and TRBJ1-2; D not certain. Sequences were obtained from peripheral blood. CDR3 sequence: CASREHGNPVGGYTF. In nucleotides, the CDR3 is TGTGCCAGCAGGGAACACGGGAATCCGGTGGGTGGCTACACCTTC.